This TCR beta chain was obtained from a study of cytomegalovirus exposure and HLA in healthy donors. Regarding the study as a whole: A later analysis showed that HLA-associated TCR beta chains had undergone more clonal expansion than equally common others.

A remark on this clone: Its specificity is not known.

Amplification used 60 Vbeta primers and 13 Jbeta primers. Only in-frame clones appear in the TCRdb table, and some are missing; sequencing was by immunoSEQ multiplex PCR. This table holds over 100,000 clones, more than 75% found once. This CDR3 comprises 16 residues. V trimming: 4 bases; J trimming: 7 bases; junction bases outside the gene matches: 15. The V gene's germline CDR1 is MNHEY and CDR2 SMNVEV (reference sequence). The V gene is TRBV27, the J gene TRBJ2-7, with 8 bases matching TRBD2. This receptor was obtained from a woman in her thirties or forties in good health and CMV-seronegative. Material for sequencing was PBMCs. CDR3 sequence: CASSSGASGWGWEQYF. The CDR3 nucleotides are TGTGCCAGCAGTTCGGGGGCTAGCGGGTGGGGTTGGGAGCAGTACTTC.